This T cell receptor (beta chain) comes out of a study of blood T cells in healthy people across ages (dated by TCRdb to between 2015 and 2016). A note on the overall study: In model experiments, template switching captured about one uniquely barcoded TCR beta cDNA molecule for every two T cells. The study measured age-related changes in TCR beta repertoire diversity using deep sequencing normalized with unique cDNA molecular identifiers. Four age groups were formed from the donors: young (average roughly 15 years), middle-aged (roughly 38), aged (approximately 60) and long-lived (less than 85). To avoid experimental bias, donors of different ages were distributed randomly across sequencing lanes. For two donors (one aged 18 to 29 and one aged 80 or older), the study analyzed two additional independent replicas of 1 million unique cDNA reads from the same blood draw.

Libraries came from 5' RACE. The instrument was an Illumina HiSeq 2500. A second PCR of roughly 7 to 11 cycles was performed with a sample-barcoded 5' primer and a J-beta primer mix. A template-switch 5' adaptor carrying 12 random nucleotides introduced a unique molecular identifier onto each TCR beta cDNA molecule. At least 2.5 million CDR3-containing paired-end reads were obtained from each sample. The Mint cDNA synthesis kit, primed by a TRBC-specific oligonucleotide, was used to synthesize first-strand cDNA from all RNA. Following uracil-DNA glycosylase treatment, a first 18-cycle PCR with universal primers M1SS and BC2_uni_R was performed on all cDNA. The authors' pipeline ran thus. Each sample was normalized by randomly selecting 1 million high-quality reads, each carrying a distinct molecular identifier. Instead of being binned into consensus sequences, reads that shared molecular identifiers were thrown out. MiTCR, with a Q25 quality threshold and the strictest error-elimination algorithm, was used for CDR3 identification, clonotype clustering and error correction. Lower-bound total TCR beta diversity was estimated with a nonparametric unseen species model using Euler transformation. The public reads were run again by TCRdb, first through fastp at Q25 and then through MiXCR, and only productive beta chains were kept. Rows with one shared CDR3 protein collapse into an entry with the most common genes and DNA. The V and J calls were not made by the authors but by TCRdb's processing. Within this sample are fewer than 950,000 distinct CDR3 sequences, with 40% to 65% of them counted one time only. The ten largest make up roughly 37% of the sample.

What the authors observed across the whole study: The percentage of naive T cells measured by flow cytometry correlated strongly with observed TCR beta diversity. The long-lived group showed more naive CD4+ T cells, fewer expanded clones and increased TCR diversity than the aged group, suggesting age selection. Estimates of total diversity based on one million sequenced T cells were considered lower bounds and underestimates. Donor CMV infection status was unknown, potentially confounding age-related changes in expanded clonotypes. Bulk unsorted PBMC profiling prevented conclusive comparison of naive and antigen-experienced compartments. As age increased, observed TCR beta diversity per million T cells dropped in a roughly linear way, and a significant reduction was already evident by age about 40.

From a lookup of the germline V gene (reference sequence), CDR1 and CDR2 are DFQATT and SNEGSKA. Inclusive of the bounding cysteine and phenylalanine, the CDR3 is 15 residues long. Here the CDR3 DNA is all that survives: 45 bases in frame from base 1. At the junction V is shortened by 0 bases and J by 5 bases; bases outside the gene matches: 8. The 39 donors, aged 6 to 90 years, were systemically healthy Caucasian individuals from Russia. Each donor gave 8 to 10 milliliters of peripheral blood, drawn into EDTA-treated Vacutainer tubes. Ficoll-Paque density-gradient centrifugation was used to isolate PBMCs, with at least 7 million obtained per sample. Trizol reagent was used to extract total RNA from PBMCs, with at least 6 micrograms per sample. Naive CD45RAhigh/CD27high T cell percentages were measured by flow cytometry on a PBMC aliquot from every donor. To note about this clonotype: Its recognized antigen is unknown. The input lacks base qualities; no much larger clone sits a single base away.

The rearrangement combines TRBV20-1 with TRBJ2-5; TRBD2 fits 8 bases in the junction. This TCR was sampled from a man older than 75 in good health. Sequenced sample: blood. The CDR3 region has the sequence CSARDALAASETQYF. The base sequence is TGCAGTGCTAGAGATGCACTAGCGGCCTCGGAGACCCAGTACTTC.